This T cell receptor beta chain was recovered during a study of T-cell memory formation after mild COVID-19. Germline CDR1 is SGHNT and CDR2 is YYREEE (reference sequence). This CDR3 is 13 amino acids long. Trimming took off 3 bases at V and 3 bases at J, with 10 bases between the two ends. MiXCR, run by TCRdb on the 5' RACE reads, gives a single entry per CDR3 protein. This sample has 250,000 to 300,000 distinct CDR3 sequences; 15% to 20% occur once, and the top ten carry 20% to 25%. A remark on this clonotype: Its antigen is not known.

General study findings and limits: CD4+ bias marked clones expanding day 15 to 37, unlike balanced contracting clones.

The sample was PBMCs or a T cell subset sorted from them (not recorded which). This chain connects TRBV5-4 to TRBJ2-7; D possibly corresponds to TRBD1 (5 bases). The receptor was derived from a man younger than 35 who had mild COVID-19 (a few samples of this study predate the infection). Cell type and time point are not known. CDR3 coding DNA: TGTGCCAGCAGCTCGGACACTCACTACGAGCAGTACGTC. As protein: CASSSDTHYEQYV.